This T cell receptor (beta chain) was documented in a study of blood T cell repertoires in COVID-19. Study information: Collection of acute and convalescent COVID-19 samples took place in the United States, Italy and Spain. In each case, the material was cDNA or gDNA derived from T cells, B-cell-depleted T cells, or PBMCs.

CDR3 length: 15 residues. Germline assignment: CDR1 SGHVS and CDR2 FQNEAQ. V lost 1 base to trimming and J lost 2 bases, with 12 bases between them. This clone was found a few times. Study processing details: Cell counts per sample came from amplifying reference gene primers. Sequencing used immunoSEQ multiplex PCR; TCRdb keeps in-frame clones, though not all of them. V, J and clone size are taken as reported in that table, and D and trimming were inferred from the DNA itself. The sample shows about 160,000 clones, over 60% of them seen only once. The origin of this receptor is a man aged 60 to 69 with acute or convalescent COVID-19. The chain has TRBV7-8 and TRBJ2-7; D is possibly TRBD2 (6 bases). Specimen: peripheral blood. The CDR3 is CASSLDGGRPYEQYF. In DNA form, the CDR3 reads TGTGCCAGCAGCTTAGACGGTGGGAGGCCCTACGAGCAGTACTTC.